The source of this T cell receptor (beta chain) is a study of blood T cell repertoires in COVID-19. Original handling: Nucleated cell counts were estimated from reference gene primer amplification. Here immunoSEQ multiplex PCR was the method, and the copy in TCRdb shows in-frame clones only, minus some. V and J calls and clone size are copied from that table; D and trimming were computed from the DNA. The sample shows approximately 300,000 clones, about 90% of them seen only once. The V and J ends lost 5 bases and 0 bases respectively, with 8 bases between them. Germline assignment: CDR1 MNHEY and CDR2 SMNVEV (reference sequence). This CDR3 comprises 14 residues. Seattle participants joined during active infection and were tracked over time.

The sample was peripheral blood. This clonotype was sampled from a woman between 40 and 50 years old with COVID-19, enrolled during active disease. V usage is TRBV27 and J usage is TRBJ1-5, with D uncertain. The CDR3 loop is CASSPSDSNQPQHF. The DNA for the CDR3 is TGTGCCAGCAGTCCTAGTGATAGCAATCAGCCCCAGCATTTT.